The 27 T cell receptor beta chains below were found in one sample sequenced in a study of blood T cell repertoires in COVID-19. The data were produced by immunoSEQ multiplex PCR, yet TCRdb's version contains in-frame clones alone and is incomplete. Here the sample spans 250,000 to 350,000 clones, about 89% being singletons. The source material was peripheral blood. These receptors all stem from a woman aged 40-49 years who had recovered from COVID-19.

The J gene is TRBJ2-3, the V gene TRBV28; a weak D match, TRBD2 (6 bases). This CDR3 is built from 15 residues. V lost 5 bases to trimming and J lost 2 bases, with 14 bases between them. Germline loops: CDR1 MDHEN, CDR2 SYDVKM. Written as DNA, the CDR3 is TGTGCCAGCAGTACCCGGGACTCACCCACAGATACGCAGTATTTT. This encodes CASSTRDSPTDTQYF.

V usage is TRBV10-3 and J usage is TRBJ2-5, with TRBD1 as a possible D gene (6 bases). Trimming removed 9 bases from V and 0 bases from J, with 11 bases in between. Germline V gene sequence: CDR1 ENHRY, CDR2 SYGVKD. The CDR3 is 13 amino acids. The CDR3 bases are TGTGCCATATCAGGGGATTACCAAGAGACCCAGTACTTC. It yields the protein CAISGDYQETQYF.

The V call is TRBV30, the J call TRBJ1-6; D call uncertain. CDR3 size: 13 residues. With 4 bases removed from V and 9 bases from J, the gap between germline ends came to 13 bases. The germline V gene encodes CDR1 GTSNPN and CDR2 SVGIG (reference sequence). The CDR3 DNA sequence: TGTGCCTGGACTCCCACCCCCGGTTCACCCCTCCACTTT. This sequence encodes CAWTPTPGSPLHF. The full variable domain, completed using reference TRBV30 and TRBJ1-6, is SQTIHQWPATLVQPVGSPLSLECTVEGTSNPNLYWYRQAAGRGLQLLFYSVGIGQISSEVPQNLSASRPQDRQFILSSKKLLLSDSGFYLCAWTPTPGSPLHFGNGTRLTVT.

The chain carries TRBV10-3 and TRBJ1-6; 7 nucleotides match TRBD1. This CDR3 has 15 amino acids. With V trimmed by 5 bases and J by 5 bases, 6 bases remained unmatched. Germline CDR1 and CDR2: ENHRY and SYGVKD. This CDR3 reads CAISPQGIDNSPLHF. Here the CDR3 DNA reads TGTGCCATCAGTCCACAGGGGATTGATAATTCACCCCTCCACTTT.

The CDR3 sequence: CASSQARSSREQYF. CDR3 coding DNA: TGTGCCAGCAGCCAAGCACGGTCTAGCCGGGAGCAGTACTTC. The V gene is TRBV3-1 (or the pseudogene TRBV3-2), the J gene TRBJ2-7, with D possibly matching TRBD2 (5 bases). This CDR3 has 14 residues. Trimming removed 1 base at V and 7 bases at J, with 14 bases between. Looked up from germline, CDR1 is LGHDT and CDR2 is YNNKEL (reference sequence).

This chain joins TRBV3-1 (or the pseudogene TRBV3-2) and TRBJ2-5, with 8 bases that match TRBD2. The CDR3 runs 17 residues. Germline V gives CDR1 LGHDT, CDR2 YNNKEL (reference sequence). Trimming cost V 1 base and J 5 bases; bases outside gene matches: 12. The CDR3 here is CASSQVLSGSTWETQYF. Here the CDR3 DNA reads TGTGCCAGCAGCCAAGTTCTGAGCGGGAGTACGTGGGAGACCCAGTACTTC.

This clone was counted between two and nine times. The rearrangement joins TRBV28 to TRBJ1-2; a possible D gene is TRBD1 (6 bases). Germline assignment: CDR1 MDHEN and CDR2 SYDVKM. Trimming removed 4 bases at V and 4 bases at J, with 13 bases between. This CDR3 contains 14 residues. The CDR3 nucleotides read TGTGCCAGCAGTTCGGCAGGGGTTCCCTATGGCTACACCTTC. Translation: CASSSAGVPYGYTF.

DNA for the CDR3: TGCGCCAGCAGCCCCCTACTAGCGGGAGGGCCCCACAATGAGCAGTTCTTC. The encoded protein is CASSPLLAGGPHNEQFF. This sequence joins TRBV4-1 and TRBJ2-1; TRBD2 agrees at 13 bases. The CDR3 has 17 amino acids. CDR1 MGHRA and CDR2 YSYEKL come from the germline V gene. J lost 5 bases, V lost 4 bases, and 8 bases had no gene match.

The V and J genes are TRBV25-1 and TRBJ2-7, with TRBD1 matching over 8 bases. CDR1 and CDR2 from the germline V gene are MGHDK and SYGVNS. The CDR3 totals 16 residues. V shed 6 bases and J 9 bases; nucleotides not matched to a gene: 19. The CDR3 spells CASRETSGQEPNAQYF. The DNA of the CDR3 is TGTGCCAGCAGGGAAACCTCGGGACAGGAACCTAACGCGCAGTACTTC.

The V gene is TRBV6-5, the J gene TRBJ1-1; TRBD1 aligns across 10 bases. In germline, CDR1 is MNHEY, CDR2 SVGAGI. The junction had 9 bases not matched to a gene; V was cut back by 6 bases and J by 5 bases. This CDR3 comprises 15 residues. CDR3 nucleotide sequence: TGTGCCAGCAGCCAAGGGGGACAGGGGTTGACTGAAGCTTTCTTT. Translation gives CASSQGGQGLTEAFF.

This chain uses TRBV24-1 with TRBJ2-4; 14 bases are shared with TRBD2. Trimming at V came to 2 bases and at J to 0 bases, leaving 11 bases not matched to a gene. CDR3 length equals 21 residues. Germline CDR1 reads KGHDR; CDR2 reads SFDVKD. The DNA of the CDR3 is TGTGCCACCAGTGATTCCGGACTAGCGGGAGGACTCTTGGTAGCCAAAAACATTCAGTACTTC. Its protein product is CATSDSGLAGGLLVAKNIQYF.

The J gene is TRBJ2-3, the V gene TRBV10-3; D is unclear. Germline CDR1 ENHRY, CDR2 SYGVKD. Deletions cut 0 bases from V and 8 bases from J, with 6 bases between. The CDR3 loop spans 12 amino acids. CDR3 amino acids: CAISESVSTQYF. DNA of the CDR3: TGTGCCATCAGTGAGTCAGTGAGTACGCAGTATTTT.

V and J are TRBV10-3 and TRBJ1-2, with a possible D match to TRBD1 (5 bases). The V and J ends lost 2 bases and 3 bases respectively, with 13 bases between them. Germline lookup yields CDR1 ENHRY and CDR2 SYGVKD. This CDR3 region has 15 residues. In DNA form, the CDR3 reads TGTGCCATCAGTGAGCCGGGGGGTCGTCACTATGGCTACACCTTC. Translation: CAISEPGGRHYGYTF.

The chain recombines TRBV3-1 (or the pseudogene TRBV3-2) with TRBJ2-3; 7 bases are shared with TRBD2. Germline-derived CDR1 and CDR2 are LGHDT and YNNKEL (reference sequence). V shed 6 bases, J shed 4 bases, and the junction held 1 base outside the gene matches. This CDR3 has 12 residues. CDR3 coding DNA: TGTGCCAGCAGGGGAGGGGCAGATACGCAGTATTTT. It codes for CASRGGADTQYF.

The rearrangement joins TRBV6-2 or TRBV6-3 to TRBJ2-7, with TRBD2 identical over 12 bases. The CDR3 spans 17 residues. Germline CDR1 MNHEY, CDR2 SVGEGT. The trim removed 0 bases at V and 6 bases at J, leaving 9 bases unmatched. CDR3 DNA sequence: TGTGCCAGCAGTTACTCTGGGACTAGCGGGCCCGCCTTCGAGCAGTACTTC. Its translation is CASSYSGTSGPAFEQYF.

This chain joins TRBV3-1 (or the pseudogene TRBV3-2) and TRBJ2-3; D possibly corresponds to TRBD1 (6 bases). Trimming shortened V by 1 base and J by 1 base, and 12 bases separated the two germline ends. The germline V gene encodes CDR1 LGHDT and CDR2 YNNKEL (reference sequence). The CDR3 length is 16 residues. The CDR3 DNA is TGTGCCAGCAGCCAAGTACAGGGTGGCGGCACAGATACGCAGTATTTT. The encoded protein is CASSQVQGGGTDTQYF.

The rearrangement joins TRBV30 to TRBJ1-3; D might be TRBD1 (6 bases). The V and J ends lost 7 bases and 4 bases respectively, with 14 bases between them. The length of the CDR3 is 13 residues. CDR1 is GTSNPN and CDR2 is SVGIG in the germline V gene (reference sequence). The CDR3 spells CALIQGAGNTIYF. As DNA, the CDR3 is TGTGCCTTGATACAGGGAGCGGGAAACACCATATATTTT.

The chain employs TRBV19 and TRBJ2-2; D perhaps matches TRBD1 (6 bases). The length of the CDR3 is 13 residues. Trimming removed 9 bases from V and 3 bases from J, with 11 bases in between. Germline V lookup: CDR1 LNHDA, CDR2 SQIVND (reference sequence). CDR3 coding DNA: TGTGCCAGCGACAGGCAGGACACCGGGGAGCTGTTTTTT. As protein: CASDRQDTGELFF.

This rearrangement joins TRBV12-3 or TRBV12-4 to TRBJ2-1; D remains unclear. Trimming took off 4 bases at V and 6 bases at J, with 10 bases between the two ends. This CDR3 spans 13 amino acids. The DNA for the CDR3 is TGTGCCAGCAGTTCCGGTACCCCCAATGAGCAGTTCTTC. Protein: CASSSGTPNEQFF.

The chain has TRBV4-1 and TRBJ2-1, with 7 nucleotides matching TRBD1. The junction had 5 bases not matched to a gene; V was cut back by 5 bases and J by 4 bases. Germline values: CDR1 MGHRA, CDR2 YSYEKL. The CDR3 is 14 residues long. CDR3 nucleotide sequence: TGCGCCAGCAGCGACAGGGAAGGGTACAATGAGCAGTTCTTC. This translates into CASSDREGYNEQFF.

V is TRBV13 and J is TRBJ2-7, with 7 bases fitting TRBD1. Unmatched junction bases numbered 11, after V lost 4 bases and J lost 2 bases. This CDR3 is 16 amino acids long. Germline loops: CDR1 PRHDT, CDR2 FYEKMQ (reference sequence). Written as DNA, the CDR3 is TGTGCCAGCAGCTCGCAGGCCCAAGGACAGGCCTACGAGCAGTACTTC. Translation: CASSSQAQGQAYEQYF.

The chain is built from TRBV27 and TRBJ2-7; 9 bases agree with TRBD2. J gave up 3 bases and V 3 bases, and 6 bases lay outside the gene matches. Germline loops: CDR1 MNHEY, CDR2 SMNVEV (reference sequence). This CDR3 has 15 amino acids. CDR3 loop: CASSFSLAGNYEQYF. Here the CDR3 DNA reads TGTGCCAGCAGTTTTTCCCTAGCGGGGAACTACGAGCAGTACTTC.

J is TRBJ2-7 and V is TRBV12-3 or TRBV12-4, with 7 bases identical to TRBD1. With V trimmed by 10 bases and J by 2 bases, 8 bases remained unmatched. The CDR3 is made up of 13 amino acids. The CDR3 DNA sequence: TGTGCCACCTTACAGACAGGGACCTACGAGCAGTACTTC. This gives the protein CATLQTGTYEQYF.

The chain carries TRBV7-2 and TRBJ2-1; unclear D gene. This CDR3 has 13 amino acids. Germline V gives CDR1 SGHTA, CDR2 FQGNSA. Trimming stripped 4 bases from V and 8 bases from J, with 12 bases between. The CDR3 here is CASSYRLGDEQFF. The CDR3 DNA sequence: TGTGCCAGCAGCTACCGGCTAGGAGATGAGCAGTTCTTC.

The gene calls are TRBV7-2 and TRBJ2-7, with a possible D match to TRBD2 (6 bases). V lost 0 bases and J lost 2, with 17 bases in between. The germline CDR1 and CDR2 sequences are SGHTA and FQGNSA. The CDR3 is made up of 17 amino acids. The CDR3 bases are TGTGCCAGCAGCTTAGCGGGGGGTAGGTACTCCACCTACGAGCAGTACTTC. It codes for CASSLAGGRYSTYEQYF. Variable domain in full (rest from reference TRBV7-2 and TRBJ2-7): GAGVSQSPSNKVTEKGKDVELRCDPISGHTALYWYRQSLGQGLEFLIYFQGNSAPDKSGLPSDRFSAERTGGSVSTLTIQRTQQEDSAVYLCASSLAGGRYSTYEQYFGPGTRLTVT.

The chain has TRBV5-4 and TRBJ2-7; 8 nucleotides match TRBD1. The V segment lost 4 bases and the J segment 4 bases; nucleotides outside the gene matches: 13. Germline V CDR1 and CDR2: SGHNT, YYREEE (reference sequence). The CDR3 has 16 residues. The CDR3 sequence: CASSADRVGGYYEQYF. CDR3 DNA sequence: TGTGCCAGCAGCGCGGACAGGGTTGGGGGTTATTACGAGCAGTACTTC.

The chain links TRBV7-2 to TRBJ2-3; D possibly corresponds to TRBD1 (6 bases). This CDR3 comprises 14 residues. From germline, CDR1 is SGHTA and CDR2 FQGNSA. Trimming cost V 4 bases and J 2 bases, with 10 bases left between them. The CDR3 is CASSSGQTTDTQYF. As DNA, the CDR3 is TGTGCCAGCAGCTCGGGACAAACCACAGATACGCAGTATTTT.